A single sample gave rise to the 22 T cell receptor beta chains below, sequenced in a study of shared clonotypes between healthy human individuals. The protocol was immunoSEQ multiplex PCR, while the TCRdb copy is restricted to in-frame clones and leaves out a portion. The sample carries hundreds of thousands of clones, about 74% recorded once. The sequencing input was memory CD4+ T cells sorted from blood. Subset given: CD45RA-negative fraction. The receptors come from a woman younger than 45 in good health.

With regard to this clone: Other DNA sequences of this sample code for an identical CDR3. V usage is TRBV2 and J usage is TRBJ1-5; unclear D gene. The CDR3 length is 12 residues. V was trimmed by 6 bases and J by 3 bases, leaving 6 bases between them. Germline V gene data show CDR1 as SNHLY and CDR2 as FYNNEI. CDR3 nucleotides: TGTGCCAGCAGCGGGGACAATCAGCCCCAGCATTTT. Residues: CASSGDNQPQHF.

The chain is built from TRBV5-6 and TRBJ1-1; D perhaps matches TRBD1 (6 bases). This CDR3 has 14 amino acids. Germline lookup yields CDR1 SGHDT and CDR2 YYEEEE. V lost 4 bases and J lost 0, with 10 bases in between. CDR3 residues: CASSVGHLNTEAFF. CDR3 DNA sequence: TGTGCCAGCAGCGTGGGACACTTGAACACTGAAGCTTTCTTT.

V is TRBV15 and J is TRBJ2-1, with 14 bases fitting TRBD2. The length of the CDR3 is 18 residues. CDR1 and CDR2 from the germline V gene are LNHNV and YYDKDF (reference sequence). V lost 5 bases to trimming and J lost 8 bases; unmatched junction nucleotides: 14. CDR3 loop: CATSRSSGLAGGGDEQFF. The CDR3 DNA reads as TGTGCCACCAGCCGCAGTTCAGGACTAGCGGGGGGTGGCGATGAGCAGTTCTTC.

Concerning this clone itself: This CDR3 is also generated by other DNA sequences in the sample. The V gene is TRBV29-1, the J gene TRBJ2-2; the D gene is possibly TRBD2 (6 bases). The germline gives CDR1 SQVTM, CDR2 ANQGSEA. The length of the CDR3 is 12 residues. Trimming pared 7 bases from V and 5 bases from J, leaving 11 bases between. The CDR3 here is CSATGGTGELFF. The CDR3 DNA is TGCAGCGCCACAGGAGGGACCGGGGAGCTGTTTTTT.

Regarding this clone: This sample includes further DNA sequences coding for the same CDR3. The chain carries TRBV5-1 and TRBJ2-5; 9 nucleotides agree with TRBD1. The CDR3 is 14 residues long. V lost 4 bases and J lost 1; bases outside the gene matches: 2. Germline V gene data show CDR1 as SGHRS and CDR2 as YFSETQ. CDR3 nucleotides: TGCGCCAGCAGCAGGGACAGGGTCCAAGAGACCCAGTACTTC. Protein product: CASSRDRVQETQYF.

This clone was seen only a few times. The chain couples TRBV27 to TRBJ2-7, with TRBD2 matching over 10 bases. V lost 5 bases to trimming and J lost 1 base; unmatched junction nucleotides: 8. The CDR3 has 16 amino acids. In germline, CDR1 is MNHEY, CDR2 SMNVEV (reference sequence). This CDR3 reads CASSPTTSGVSYEQYF. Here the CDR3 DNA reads TGTGCCAGCAGTCCTACTACTAGCGGGGTTTCCTACGAGCAGTACTTC.

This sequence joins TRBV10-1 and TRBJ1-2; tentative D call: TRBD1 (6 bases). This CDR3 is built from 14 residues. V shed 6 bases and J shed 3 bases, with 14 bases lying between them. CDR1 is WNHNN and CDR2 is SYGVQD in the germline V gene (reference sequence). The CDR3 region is CASSPHRDDYGYTF. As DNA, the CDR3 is TGCGCCAGCAGCCCTCACAGGGACGACTATGGCTACACCTTC.

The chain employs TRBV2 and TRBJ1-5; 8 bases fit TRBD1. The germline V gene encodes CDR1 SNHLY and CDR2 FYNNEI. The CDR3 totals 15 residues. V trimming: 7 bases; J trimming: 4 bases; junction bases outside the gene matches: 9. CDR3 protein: CASTVTGAGNQPQHF. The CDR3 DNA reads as TGTGCCAGCACTGTGACAGGGGCTGGGAATCAGCCCCAGCATTTT.

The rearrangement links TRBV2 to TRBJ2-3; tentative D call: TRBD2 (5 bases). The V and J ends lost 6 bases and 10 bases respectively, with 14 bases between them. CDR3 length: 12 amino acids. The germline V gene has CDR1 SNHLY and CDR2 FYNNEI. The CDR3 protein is CASSPSGISQYF. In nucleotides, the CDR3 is TGTGCCAGCAGCCCGTCGGGGATTTCGCAGTATTTT.

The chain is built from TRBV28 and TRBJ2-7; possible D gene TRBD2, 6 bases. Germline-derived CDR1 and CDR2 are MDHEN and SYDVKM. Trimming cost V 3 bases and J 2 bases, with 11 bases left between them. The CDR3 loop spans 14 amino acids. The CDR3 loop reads CASSLEGNPYEQYF. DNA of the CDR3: TGTGCCAGCAGTTTGGAGGGAAATCCCTACGAGCAGTACTTC.

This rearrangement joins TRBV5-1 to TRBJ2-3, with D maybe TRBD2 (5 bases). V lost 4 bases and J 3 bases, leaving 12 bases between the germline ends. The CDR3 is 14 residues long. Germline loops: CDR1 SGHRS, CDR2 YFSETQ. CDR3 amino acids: CASSAGRTTDTQYF. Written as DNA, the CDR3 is TGCGCCAGCAGCGCCGGCCGGACTACAGATACGCAGTATTTT. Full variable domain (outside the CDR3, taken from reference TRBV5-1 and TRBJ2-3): KAGVTQTPRYLIKTRGQQVTLSCSPISGHRSVSWYQQTPGQGLQFLFEYFSETQRNKGNFPGRFSGRQFSNSRSEMNVSTLELGDSALYLCASSAGRTTDTQYFGPGTRLTVL.

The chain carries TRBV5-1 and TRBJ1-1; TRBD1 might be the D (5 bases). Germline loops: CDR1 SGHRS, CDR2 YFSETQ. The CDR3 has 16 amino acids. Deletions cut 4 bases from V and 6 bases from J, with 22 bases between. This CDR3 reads CASSPRVGASGPEAFF. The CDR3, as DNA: TGCGCCAGCAGCCCCCGAGTTGGGGCGTCGGGCCCTGAAGCTTTCTTT.

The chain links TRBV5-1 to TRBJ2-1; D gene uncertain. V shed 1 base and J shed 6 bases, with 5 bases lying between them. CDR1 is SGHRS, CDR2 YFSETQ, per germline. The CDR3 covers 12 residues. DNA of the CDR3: TGCGCCAGCAGCTTGATTGGCAATGAGCAGTTCTTC. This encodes CASSLIGNEQFF.

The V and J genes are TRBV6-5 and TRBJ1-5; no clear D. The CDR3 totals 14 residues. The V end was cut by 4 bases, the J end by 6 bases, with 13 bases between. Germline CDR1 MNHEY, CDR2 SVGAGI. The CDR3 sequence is CASSFQGFGQPQHF. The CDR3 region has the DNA TGTGCCAGCAGTTTTCAAGGGTTCGGTCAGCCCCAGCATTTT.

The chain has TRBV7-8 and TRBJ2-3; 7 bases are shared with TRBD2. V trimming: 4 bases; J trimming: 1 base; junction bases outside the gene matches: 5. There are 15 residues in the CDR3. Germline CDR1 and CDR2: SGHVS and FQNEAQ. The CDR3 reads CASSSTAGRTDTQYF. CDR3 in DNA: TGTGCCAGCAGCTCTACAGCGGGGCGCACAGATACGCAGTATTTT.

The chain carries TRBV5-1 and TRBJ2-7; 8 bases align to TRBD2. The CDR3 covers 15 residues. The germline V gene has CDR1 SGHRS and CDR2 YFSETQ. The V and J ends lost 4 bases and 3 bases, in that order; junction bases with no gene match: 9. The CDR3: CASSPTGTRVYEQYF. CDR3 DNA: TGCGCCAGCAGCCCCACCGGGACTAGGGTCTACGAGCAGTACTTC. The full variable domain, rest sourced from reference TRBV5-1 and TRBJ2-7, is KAGVTQTPRYLIKTRGQQVTLSCSPISGHRSVSWYQQTPGQGLQFLFEYFSETQRNKGNFPGRFSGRQFSNSRSEMNVSTLELGDSALYLCASSPTGTRVYEQYFGPGTRLTVT.

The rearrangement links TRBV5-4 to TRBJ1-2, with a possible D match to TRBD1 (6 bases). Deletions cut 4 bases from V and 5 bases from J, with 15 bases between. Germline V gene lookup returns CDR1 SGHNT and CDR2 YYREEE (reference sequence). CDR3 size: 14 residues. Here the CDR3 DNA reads TGTGCCAGCAGCGGAACAGGGCGGCGGTATGGCTACACCTTC. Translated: CASSGTGRRYGYTF. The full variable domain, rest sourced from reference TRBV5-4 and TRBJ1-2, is ETGVTQSPTHLIKTRGQQVTLRCSSQSGHNTVSWYQQALGQGPQFIFQYYREEENGRGNFPPRFSGLQFPNYSSELNVNALELDDSALYLCASSGTGRRYGYTFGSGTRLTVV.

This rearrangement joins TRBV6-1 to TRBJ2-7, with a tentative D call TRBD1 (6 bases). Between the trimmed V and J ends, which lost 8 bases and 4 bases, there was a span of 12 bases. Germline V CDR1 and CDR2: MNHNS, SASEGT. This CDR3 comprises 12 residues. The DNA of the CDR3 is TGTGCCAGCTCACGACAGGAATACGAGCAGTACTTC. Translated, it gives CASSRQEYEQYF.

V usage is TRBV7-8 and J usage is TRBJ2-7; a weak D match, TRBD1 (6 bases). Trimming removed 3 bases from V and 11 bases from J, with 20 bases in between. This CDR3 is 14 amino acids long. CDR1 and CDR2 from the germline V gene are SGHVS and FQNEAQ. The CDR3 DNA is TGTGCCAGCAGCTTCCGGGACGCAGGGGCTAAAGAGTACTTC. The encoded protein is CASSFRDAGAKEYF.

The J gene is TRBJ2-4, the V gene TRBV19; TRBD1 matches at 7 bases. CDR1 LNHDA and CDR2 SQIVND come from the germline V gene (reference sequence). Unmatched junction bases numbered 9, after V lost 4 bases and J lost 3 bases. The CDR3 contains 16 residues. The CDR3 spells CASSKMTGPSKNIQYF. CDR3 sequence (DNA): TGTGCCAGTAGTAAAATGACAGGGCCTAGCAAAAACATTCAGTACTTC.

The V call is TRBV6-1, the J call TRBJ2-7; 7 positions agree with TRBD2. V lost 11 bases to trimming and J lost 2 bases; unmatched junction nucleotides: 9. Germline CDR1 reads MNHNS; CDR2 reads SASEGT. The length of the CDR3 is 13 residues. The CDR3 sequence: CASGGLLAYEQYF. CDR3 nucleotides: TGTGCCTCCGGGGGACTACTTGCCTACGAGCAGTACTTC.

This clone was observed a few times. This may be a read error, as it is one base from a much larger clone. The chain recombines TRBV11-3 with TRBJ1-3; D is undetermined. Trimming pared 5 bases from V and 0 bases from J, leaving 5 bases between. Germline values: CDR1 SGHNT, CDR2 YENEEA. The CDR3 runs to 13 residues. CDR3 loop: CASSGSSGNTIYF. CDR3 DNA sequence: TGTGCCAGCAGCGGCAGCTCTGGAAACACCATATATTTT.